This TCR beta chain was obtained from a study of cytomegalovirus exposure and HLA in healthy donors. Study-level findings and limits: Rates of TCR association differed by HLA locus in a later analysis, with DRB1 highest and HLA-C lowest. HLA alleles showed associations with about 15,000 TCR beta sequences in a later analysis, at a 0.05 false discovery rate. An analysis done earlier found most TCR beta V segments productive about 87% or about 30% of the time. For TCR beta chains, V- and J-gene trimming was later linked to a missense DCLRE1C variant.

About this clone: Its antigen is as yet unknown.

PCR amplification relied on 60 Vbeta primers (plus 13 Jbeta primers). Data came from immunoSEQ multiplex PCR; TCRdb stores just in-frame clones and leaves some out. Seen here are around 92,000 clones, 60% to 75% observed once, and the top ten hold roughly an eighth. Germline CDR1 is SGHRS and CDR2 is YFSETQ. The CDR3 totals 17 residues. V shed 0 bases and J 2 bases; nucleotides not matched to a gene: 4. Source material: PBMCs. The TCR originated in a woman in her 70s in good health and CMV-seropositive. The genes are TRBV5-1 and TRBJ2-7; 14 positions match TRBD2. DNA of the CDR3: TGCGCCAGCAGCTTGGCGCCGACTAGCGGGGGGGCCTACGAGCAGTACTTC. Translation gives CASSLAPTSGGAYEQYF.